Each of the 30 T cell receptor beta chains below was sequenced from the same sample in a study of blood T cell repertoires in COVID-19. The data were produced by immunoSEQ multiplex PCR, yet TCRdb's version contains in-frame clones alone and is incomplete. The table has about 88,000 clones, nearly 90% seen once. The source material was peripheral blood. These receptor sequences come from an elderly woman with acute or convalescent COVID-19.

This clone was recorded a few times. The V call is TRBV30, the J call TRBJ1-5; TRBD1 aligns across 10 bases. The V gene's germline CDR1 is GTSNPN and CDR2 SVGIG (reference sequence). The CDR3 loop spans 13 amino acids. Losses at the gene ends were 7 bases for V and 5 bases for J; bases not matched to a gene: 5. The CDR3 DNA reads TGTGCCTACTCGGGACAGGGGTATCAGCCCCAGCATTTT. It codes for CAYSGQGYQPQHF.

This clone has just a few counts. The gene calls are TRBV5-1 and TRBJ2-1; 7 nucleotides line up with TRBD1. Unmatched junction bases numbered 4, after V lost 4 bases and J lost 3 bases. The CDR3 length is 14 residues. Germline V CDR1 and CDR2: SGHRS, YFSETQ. The CDR3, as DNA: TGCGCCAGCAGCCCCGGGACAGACTACAATGAGCAGTTCTTC. Protein sequence: CASSPGTDYNEQFF.

V is TRBV12-3 or TRBV12-4 and J is TRBJ1-2; 10 bases line up with TRBD1. This CDR3 contains 13 residues. The V and J ends lost 5 bases and 10 bases, in that order; junction bases with no gene match: 7. The DNA of the CDR3 is TGTGCCAGCAGTCCCGGGACAGGGGATCCCTACACCTTC. It encodes CASSPGTGDPYTF.

This chain links TRBV30 with TRBJ2-7, with D perhaps TRBD1 (6 bases). The CDR3 contains 14 residues. Per germline, CDR1 GTSNPN and CDR2 SVGIG (reference sequence). The V end was cut by 3 bases, the J end by 1 base, with 13 bases between. The CDR3, as DNA: TGTGCCTGGAGGGGACACGGAGGTTCCTACGAGCAGTACTTC. Translation: CAWRGHGGSYEQYF.

The V call is TRBV6-2 or TRBV6-3, the J call TRBJ2-1; 10 nucleotides agree with TRBD2. This CDR3 has 15 residues. CDR1 and CDR2 (germline): MNHEY, SVGEGT. The J segment lost 2 bases and the V segment lost 6 bases, leaving 4 bases of the junction unmatched. Written as DNA, the CDR3 is TGTGCCAGCAGACCTACTAGCGGGGCCTACAATGAGCAGTTCTTC. It codes for CASRPTSGAYNEQFF.

The genes are TRBV7-9 and TRBJ1-2, with 7 bases matching TRBD1. Per germline, CDR1 SEHNR and CDR2 FQNEAQ (reference sequence). The CDR3 is made up of 12 amino acids. V lost 4 bases and J lost 7; bases outside the gene matches: 3. This CDR3 is CASSYSGGGYTF. In nucleotides, the CDR3 is TGTGCCAGCAGCTACTCAGGGGGTGGCTACACCTTC.

This rearrangement joins TRBV2 to TRBJ1-1; TRBD1 matches at 9 bases. Germline CDR1 is SNHLY and CDR2 is FYNNEI. J lost 3 bases, V lost 8 bases, and 4 bases had no gene match. The CDR3 sequence is 13 residues long. CDR3 residues: CASGTGWDTEAFF. The CDR3 DNA sequence: TGTGCCAGCGGGACAGGGTGGGACACTGAAGCTTTCTTT.

The gene calls are TRBV6-4 and TRBJ2-7; TRBD1 matches 9 bases. CDR3 size: 14 residues. Germline trimming cut 8 bases from V and 3 bases from J; bases unmatched to any gene: 8. Germline CDR1 MRHNA, CDR2 SNTAGT. The CDR3 nucleotides read TGTGCCAGCGGCCGGACAGGGGATTTCTACGAGCAGTACTTC. This encodes CASGRTGDFYEQYF.

CDR3 nucleotide sequence: TGTGCCAGCAGCCCCTGGCGGGGTGGCTACACCTTC. Amino acid sequence: CASSPWRGGYTF. The V gene is TRBV7-6, the J gene TRBJ1-2; D is uncertain. CDR1 SGHVS and CDR2 FNYEAQ come from the germline V gene. There are 12 residues in the CDR3. V was shortened by 5 bases and J by 7 bases, with 11 bases between the two germline ends.

The chain couples TRBV18 to TRBJ2-1; D is perhaps TRBD1 (5 bases). The germline CDR1 and CDR2 sequences are KGHSH and LQKENI. V lost 3 bases, J lost 10 bases, and 19 bases lay in between. This CDR3 contains 15 residues. DNA for the CDR3: TGTGCCAGCTCACCTGATATCCCAGGGCTTGGGGAGCAGTTCTTC. Its protein product is CASSPDIPGLGEQFF.

This sequence joins TRBV10-3 and TRBJ1-2; 9 nucleotides match TRBD1. This CDR3 spans 15 amino acids. With V trimmed by 10 bases and J by 6 bases, 15 bases remained unmatched. CDR1 and CDR2 (germline): ENHRY, SYGVKD. The DNA of the CDR3 is TGTGCCACCGCATTAGGGACAGGGTCGGTTGATGGCTACACCTTC. It encodes CATALGTGSVDGYTF.

This chain links TRBV11-3 with TRBJ2-2; D ambiguous. Trimming took off 5 bases at V and 0 bases at J, with 7 bases between the two ends. The CDR3 covers 14 residues. Germline V gene data show CDR1 as SGHNT and CDR2 as YENEEA. The CDR3 sequence is CASSLEANTGELFF. The CDR3 nucleotides read TGTGCCAGCAGCCTCGAGGCGAACACCGGGGAGCTGTTTTTT. The complete variable domain, with remaining parts taken from reference TRBV11-3 and TRBJ2-2, reads EAGVVQSPRYKIIEKKQPVAFWCNPISGHNTLYWYLQNLGQGPELLIRYENEEAVDDSQLPKDRFSAERLKGVDSTLKIQPAELGDSAVYLCASSLEANTGELFFGEGSRLTVL.

V is TRBV2 and J is TRBJ2-1, with D perhaps TRBD1 (7 bases). V was clipped by 6 bases and J by 0 bases, with 15 bases between them. Germline V gives CDR1 SNHLY, CDR2 FYNNEI. The length of the CDR3 is 16 residues. CDR3 bases: TGTGCCAGCAGCACAGGGGCCGGGGGCTCCTACAATGAGCAGTTCTTC. It codes for CASSTGAGGSYNEQFF. The full variable domain, completed using reference TRBV2 and TRBJ2-1, is EPEVTQTPSHQVTQMGQEVILRCVPISNHLYFYWYRQILGQKVEFLVSFYNNEISEKSEIFDDQFSVERPDGSNFTLKIRSTKLEDSAMYFCASSTGAGGSYNEQFFGPGTRLTVL.

The J gene is TRBJ2-3, the V gene TRBV6-5, with D unresolved. The V and J ends lost 5 bases and 5 bases respectively, with 11 bases between them. The germline CDR1 and CDR2 sequences are MNHEY and SVGAGI. CDR3 length: 13 residues. CDR3: CASSPPGVDTQYF. The CDR3 DNA is TGTGCCAGCAGTCCCCCGGGTGTAGATACGCAGTATTTT.

The genes are TRBV25-1 and TRBJ1-5, with D hard to call. Trimming shortened V by 4 bases and J by 2 bases, and 6 bases separated the two germline ends. CDR1 is MGHDK and CDR2 is SYGVNS in the germline V gene. This CDR3 spans 13 amino acids. The CDR3 region has the DNA TGTGCCAGCAGTGGGGGAGGCAATCAGCCCCAGCATTTT. Encoded protein: CASSGGGNQPQHF.

The chain is built from TRBV30 and TRBJ1-2; D possibly corresponds to TRBD1 (5 bases). Germline CDR1 and CDR2: GTSNPN and SVGIG (reference sequence). Trimming stripped 1 base from V and 8 bases from J, with 29 bases between. The CDR3 spans 18 residues. Here the CDR3 DNA reads TGTGCCTGGAGTGAATGGTGGGGCAGCCCAGCCTTCTATGGCGGCTACACCTTC. Translated, it gives CAWSEWWGSPAFYGGYTF.

The V gene is TRBV7-2, the J gene TRBJ2-7, with D possibly TRBD2 on 5 matching bases. Germline-derived CDR1 and CDR2 are SGHTA and FQGNSA. V gave up 2 bases and J gave up 7 bases, with 15 bases separating them. This CDR3 contains 14 residues. This CDR3 reads CASSLNSPPGEQYF. The CDR3 bases are TGTGCCAGCAGCTTAAACTCCCCACCGGGAGAGCAGTACTTC.

The V and J genes are TRBV27 and TRBJ2-7; 11 bases align to TRBD2. V gave up 2 bases and J gave up 3 bases; unmatched junction bases: 12. Germline V gives CDR1 MNHEY, CDR2 SMNVEV (reference sequence). The CDR3 runs 18 residues. In DNA, the CDR3 is TGTGCCAGCAGTTTACCAACCCCTGCCGGGACTAGCGGCTACGAGCAGTACTTC. Its translation is CASSLPTPAGTSGYEQYF.

The CDR3 protein is CASSPPSGGSYNEQFF. CDR3 sequence (DNA): TGTGCCAGCTCACCACCAAGCGGGGGGTCCTACAATGAGCAGTTCTTC. The chain joins TRBV18 to TRBJ2-1; 9 nucleotides align to TRBD2. This CDR3 spans 16 amino acids. Germline assignment: CDR1 KGHSH and CDR2 LQKENI. Trimming at V came to 0 bases and at J to 1 base, leaving 1 base not matched to a gene.

The CDR3 DNA is TGTGCCAGCAGTCCCCTGGCGGGGGGCAGCTCCTATAATTCACCCCTCCACTTT. As protein: CASSPLAGGSSYNSPLHF. The rearrangement joins TRBV27 to TRBJ1-6, with a tentative D call TRBD1 (6 bases). The CDR3 sequence is 18 residues long. The germline V and J ends were trimmed by 5 bases and 0 bases, with 17 bases remaining between them. CDR1 is MNHEY, CDR2 SMNVEV, per germline (reference sequence).

The chain couples TRBV18 to TRBJ2-2; no clear D. Germline-derived CDR1 and CDR2 are KGHSH and LQKENI. This CDR3 region has 15 residues. V dropped 0 bases and J dropped 1 base, with 6 bases sitting between them. The CDR3: CASSPPFGNTGELFF. The CDR3 DNA follows: TGTGCCAGCTCACCACCGTTCGGGAACACCGGGGAGCTGTTTTTT.

This clone was found a few times. The chain has TRBV4-2 and TRBJ2-2; TRBD1 aligns across 9 bases. Trimming took 0 bases from V and 15 from J; bases not matched to a gene: 11. This CDR3 is built from 15 residues. Germline V lookup: CDR1 LGHNA, CDR2 YNFKEQ. As DNA, the CDR3 is TGTGCCAGCAGCCAAGATGGAGGGACAGGGATGAAGGTGTTTTTT. Its protein product is CASSQDGGTGMKVFF.

For the CDR3, the DNA is TGTGCCAGCAGTGAACAGCCTAGGGGCTCCTACGAGCAGTACTTC. Its protein is CASSEQPRGSYEQYF. The gene calls are TRBV2 and TRBJ2-7, with D possibly matching TRBD1 (5 bases). The CDR3 sequence is 15 residues long. The germline gives CDR1 SNHLY, CDR2 FYNNEI. V was pared by 2 bases and J by 0 bases, with 11 bases between.

A note on this clone: The junction differs from germline at one of its ends, possibly a read error. Other DNA sequences in the same sample also yield this CDR3. The chain couples TRBV11-3 to TRBJ2-2, with D possibly matching TRBD2 (6 bases). The CDR3 sequence is 15 residues long. Looked up from germline, CDR1 is SGHNT and CDR2 is YENEEA. This chain's CDR3 is CASSLHGGNTGELFF. Here the CDR3 DNA reads TGTGCCAGCAGCTTACATGGAGGGAACACCGGGGAACTGTTTTTT. The full variable domain, its missing parts supplied by reference TRBV11-3 and TRBJ2-2, is EAGVVQSPRYKIIEKKQPVAFWCNPISGHNTLYWYLQNLGQGPELLIRYENEEAVDDSQLPKDRFSAERLKGVDSTLKIQPAELGDSAVYLCASSLHGGNTGELFFGEGSRLTVL.

The chain uses TRBV6-5 and TRBJ2-1; 8 nucleotides match TRBD2. The CDR3 is 16 residues long. CDR1 is MNHEY, CDR2 SVGAGI, per germline. V shed 4 bases, J shed 8 bases, and the junction held 13 bases outside the gene matches. CDR3 sequence (DNA): TGTGCCAGCAGTTCGCGTCGCGGGAGGCTTCAGGATGAGCAGTTCTTC. It encodes CASSSRRGRLQDEQFF.

V usage is TRBV7-9 and J usage is TRBJ2-7; TRBD2 is a possible D gene (5 bases). This CDR3 has 14 amino acids. Trimming took off 2 bases at V and 6 bases at J, with 14 bases between the two ends. Looked up from germline, CDR1 is SEHNR and CDR2 is FQNEAQ (reference sequence). The CDR3 DNA follows: TGTGCCAGCAGCTTATCCTCCGGGAAGAGCGAGCAGTACTTC. Translating it yields CASSLSSGKSEQYF.

The V gene is TRBV9, the J gene TRBJ2-2; 9 bases map to TRBD2. This CDR3 region has 17 residues. V gave up 2 bases and J gave up 1 base; unmatched junction bases: 6. Germline V gene lookup returns CDR1 SGDLS and CDR2 YYNGEE. CDR3 residues: CASSVTRTSENTGELFF. The CDR3 DNA is TGTGCCAGCAGCGTTACCAGGACTAGCGAGAACACCGGGGAGCTGTTTTTT.

V gene TRBV4-2 combines with J gene TRBJ2-2; D uncertain. The CDR3 has 15 residues. CDR1 is LGHNA and CDR2 is YNFKEQ in the germline V gene. The V and J ends lost 0 bases and 5 bases respectively, with 10 bases between them. The CDR3 nucleotides read TGTGCCAGCAGCCAAGATGGTCAGACAACCGGGGAGCTGTTTTTT. It translates to CASSQDGQTTGELFF.

This clone was counted a single time. The junction does not match germline at one end; this may be a read error. The V and J genes are TRBV27 and TRBJ2-7; the match to TRBD1 covers 11 bases. Germline V gene lookup returns CDR1 MNHEY and CDR2 SMNVEV (reference sequence). CDR3 length: 12 residues. The CDR3 DNA reads as TGTGCCAGCAGCCATCCGGGACAGGGGGATCACTTC. Its protein product is CASSHPGQGDHF.

V gene TRBV7-3 combines with J gene TRBJ1-1; no firm D call. CDR3 length: 13 residues. The ends were cut back, 5 bases at V and 5 bases at J, with 12 bases in the middle. CDR1 SGHTA and CDR2 FQGTGA come from the germline V gene. The CDR3 loop is CASSQTQRTEAFF. DNA for the CDR3: TGTGCCAGCAGCCAAACCCAGAGGACTGAAGCTTTCTTT.